This TCR beta chain was sequenced during a study of response to subunit inactivated influenza vaccine. To note about this clonotype: Its target is not known.

One entry per CDR3 protein results from TCRdb running MiXCR on the RT-PCR reads. The sample includes roughly 700,000 distinct CDR3 sequences, more than 11% seen only once; the top ten take around 7.3%. Overall study results and limits: With each seasonal influenza vaccination, the authors suggested, few new T cells are recruited.

The CDR3 is 15 amino acids. V dropped 4 bases and J dropped 6 bases, with 19 bases sitting between them. Germline V CDR1 and CDR2: SGHKS, YYEKEE (reference sequence). This material consisted of PBMCs from blood, taken 14 days before vaccination. The chain carries TRBV5-5 and TRBJ1-1, with D possibly TRBD1 on 5 matching bases. The TCR was taken from a man aged 45-65 years who received an inactivated influenza vaccine. CDR3 in amino acids: CASSAVGRGAAEAFF. CDR3 in DNA: TGTGCCAGCAGCGCAGTAGGCCGGGGCGCGGCTGAAGCTTTCTTT.